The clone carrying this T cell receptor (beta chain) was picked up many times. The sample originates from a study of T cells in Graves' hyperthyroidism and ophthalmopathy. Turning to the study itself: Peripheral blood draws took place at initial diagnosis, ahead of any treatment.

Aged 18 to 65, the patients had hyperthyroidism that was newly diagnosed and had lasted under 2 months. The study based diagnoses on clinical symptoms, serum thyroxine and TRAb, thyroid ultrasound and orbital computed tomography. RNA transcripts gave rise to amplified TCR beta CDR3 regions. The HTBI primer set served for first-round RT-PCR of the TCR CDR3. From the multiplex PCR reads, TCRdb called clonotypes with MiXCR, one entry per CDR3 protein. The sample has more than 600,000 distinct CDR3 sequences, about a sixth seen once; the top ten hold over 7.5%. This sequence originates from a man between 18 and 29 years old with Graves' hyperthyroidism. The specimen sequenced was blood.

The CDR3 DNA reads as TGCGCCAGCAGCACTCCGACAGGGGGCTACAATGAGCAGTTCTTC. Encoded protein: CASSTPTGGYNEQFF. The rearrangement joins TRBV5-1 to TRBJ2-1; the match to TRBD1 covers 9 bases. The junction had 5 bases not matched to a gene; V was cut back by 4 bases and J by 3 bases. The germline gives CDR1 SGHRS, CDR2 YFSETQ. The CDR3 runs 15 residues.